Each of the 32 T cell receptor beta chains below was sequenced from the same sample in a study of cytomegalovirus exposure and HLA in healthy donors. The PCR made use of 60 Vbeta and 13 Jbeta primers. Assay: immunoSEQ multiplex PCR; the TCRdb copy retains only in-frame clones and omits some. This table holds more than 95,000 clones, roughly 79% found once. Sequencing used PBMCs. Receptors were obtained from a man in his fifties in good health and CMV-seropositive.

This clone was recorded once. The chain employs TRBV11-2 and TRBJ2-7; 9 bases match TRBD2. This CDR3 contains 16 residues. Per germline, CDR1 SGHAT and CDR2 FQNNGV. V was clipped by 5 bases and J by 3 bases; unmatched bases: 11. Here the CDR3 reads CASSGPKREALYEQYF. CDR3 in DNA: TGTGCCAGCAGCGGCCCCAAGCGGGAGGCCCTCTACGAGCAGTACTTC.

This clone has only a few counts. The chain employs TRBV27 and TRBJ2-3, with D maybe TRBD1 (6 bases). Per the germline V gene, CDR1 is MNHEY and CDR2 is SMNVEV (reference sequence). The CDR3 runs to 16 residues. Trimming shortened V by 1 base and J by 2 bases, and 13 bases separated the two germline ends. The chain's CDR3 is CASSLWAGADTDTQYF. The CDR3 DNA is TGTGCCAGCAGTTTATGGGCAGGGGCAGACACAGATACGCAGTATTTT.

The chain carries TRBV28 and TRBJ2-7; TRBD2 aligns across 8 bases. V lost 8 bases to trimming and J lost 2 bases; unmatched junction nucleotides: 11. Per germline, CDR1 MDHEN and CDR2 SYDVKM. This CDR3 has 15 residues. The CDR3, as DNA: TGTGCCAGCGTTAAGGGTAGCGGGGTCCCCTACGAGCAGTACTTC. Its protein product is CASVKGSGVPYEQYF.

This clone came up a few times. The chain carries TRBV5-1 and TRBJ1-1, with D possibly being TRBD1 (6 bases). With 4 bases removed from V and 0 bases from J, the gap between germline ends came to 10 bases. The CDR3 totals 14 residues. Per germline, CDR1 SGHRS and CDR2 YFSETQ. For the CDR3, the DNA is TGCGCCAGCAGCACGGACAGACTGAACACTGAAGCTTTCTTT. Its protein is CASSTDRLNTEAFF. The whole variable domain, remainder taken from reference TRBV5-1 and TRBJ1-1, is KAGVTQTPRYLIKTRGQQVTLSCSPISGHRSVSWYQQTPGQGLQFLFEYFSETQRNKGNFPGRFSGRQFSNSRSEMNVSTLELGDSALYLCASSTDRLNTEAFFGQGTRLTVV.

V is TRBV6-5 and J is TRBJ2-3, with D perhaps matching TRBD2 (6 bases). V was trimmed by 5 bases and J by 0 bases, leaving 12 bases between them. Looked up from germline, CDR1 is MNHEY and CDR2 is SVGAGI. This CDR3 comprises 15 residues. Here the CDR3 DNA reads TGTGCCAGCAGTGCGGGATACCTGAGCACAGATACGCAGTATTTT. Protein product: CASSAGYLSTDTQYF.

V gene TRBV18 combines with J gene TRBJ1-6, with no clear D. V lost 3 bases and J lost 6, with 12 bases in between. Germline lookup yields CDR1 KGHSH and CDR2 LQKENI. CDR3 length: 15 residues. The DNA for the CDR3 is TGTGCCAGCTCACCCACTACTAACTTTAATTCACCCCTCCACTTT. Amino acids: CASSPTTNFNSPLHF.

The chain has TRBV18 and TRBJ2-3, with TRBD2 matching over 13 bases. The CDR3 has 17 amino acids. V was clipped by 3 bases and J by 4 bases; unmatched bases: 7. Germline values: CDR1 KGHSH, CDR2 LQKENI. DNA for the CDR3: TGTGCCAGCTCACCTAGGACTAGCGGGAGTTCCTCAGATACGCAGTATTTT. Protein sequence: CASSPRTSGSSSDTQYF.

The rearrangement links TRBV28 to TRBJ2-3; 10 positions match TRBD2. There are 15 residues in the CDR3. The ends lost 5 bases at V and 7 bases at J; junction bases unmatched: 9. The germline V gene has CDR1 MDHEN and CDR2 SYDVKM. CDR3 in amino acids: CASSPPSGRAYTQYF. The CDR3 DNA sequence: TGTGCCAGCAGTCCGCCAAGCGGGAGGGCCTATACGCAGTATTTT.

This chain connects TRBV9 to TRBJ2-1; maybe TRBD2 (7 bases). Trimming stripped 3 bases from V and 1 base from J, with 20 bases between. This CDR3 spans 18 amino acids. Germline CDR1 and CDR2: SGDLS and YYNGEE. CDR3 bases: TGTGCCAGCAGCGCCCCGAGGGGGGGAGTTAGGTCCTACAATGAGCAGTTCTTC. This encodes CASSAPRGGVRSYNEQFF.

The V and J genes are TRBV2 and TRBJ2-5, with 11 positions matching TRBD1. J lost 7 bases, V lost 6 bases, and 10 bases had no gene match. This CDR3 spans 15 amino acids. Germline CDR1 is SNHLY and CDR2 is FYNNEI. CDR3 in DNA: TGTGCCAGCAGCGAGATGGACAGGGGGCAGGCGACCCAGTACTTC. Translation: CASSEMDRGQATQYF.

The rearrangement links TRBV7-9 to TRBJ2-5; 7 bases are a match to TRBD2. The CDR3 loop spans 15 amino acids. Germline V lookup: CDR1 SEHNR, CDR2 FQNEAQ (reference sequence). V lost 5 bases and J lost 7; bases outside the gene matches: 13. The CDR3 sequence is CASSAGLQPGVTQYF. In DNA, the CDR3 is TGTGCCAGCAGCGCGGGACTACAGCCCGGGGTGACCCAGTACTTC.

The gene calls are TRBV11-1 and TRBJ2-7; D gene unclear. Deletions cut 5 bases from V and 5 bases from J, with 7 bases between. Germline CDR1 reads SGHAT; CDR2 reads FQDESV (reference sequence). This CDR3 is 11 amino acids long. The chain's CDR3 is CASSQTHEQYF. The CDR3 DNA is TGTGCCAGCAGCCAGACTCACGAGCAGTACTTC.

The chain combines TRBV27 with TRBJ2-3, with 9 positions matching TRBD2. In germline, CDR1 is MNHEY, CDR2 SMNVEV (reference sequence). This CDR3 spans 20 amino acids. The V segment lost 5 bases and the J segment 0 bases; nucleotides outside the gene matches: 18. The CDR3 DNA reads TGTGCCAGCAGTCTCAGGCCTTTGGCGACTAGCGGCCAAAGCACAGATACGCAGTATTTT. It codes for CASSLRPLATSGQSTDTQYF.

This chain connects TRBV5-1 to TRBJ2-2; the D gene is possibly TRBD1 (6 bases). The germline gives CDR1 SGHRS, CDR2 YFSETQ. This CDR3 is 17 amino acids long. V dropped 4 bases and J dropped 2 bases, with 18 bases sitting between them. The CDR3 loop reads CASSHRTADRNTGELFF. CDR3 DNA sequence: TGCGCCAGCAGCCATCGGACTGCGGACAGAAACACCGGGGAGCTGTTTTTT.

In its sample, this clone was seen a few times. The chain carries TRBV19 and TRBJ1-5, with no clear D. Trimming took 6 bases from V and 2 from J, leaving 5 bases between them. This CDR3 region has 12 residues. Germline CDR1 reads LNHDA; CDR2 reads SQIVND (reference sequence). The CDR3 DNA reads TGTGCCAGTAGGTCTGGCAATCAGCCCCAGCATTTT. Its translation: CASRSGNQPQHF. Supplemented by reference TRBV19 and TRBJ1-5, the full variable domain reads DGGITQSPKYLFRKEGQNVTLSCEQNLNHDAMYWYRQDPGQGLRLIYYSQIVNDFQKGDIAEGYSVSREKKESFPLTVTSAQKNPTAFYLCASRSGNQPQHFGDGTRLSIL.

The chain joins TRBV10-2 to TRBJ2-3, with 7 bases fitting TRBD2. J lost 0 bases, V lost 8 bases, and 5 bases had no gene match. CDR3 length equals 14 residues. Germline V gene lookup returns CDR1 WSHSY and CDR2 SAAADI. The CDR3 bases are TGCGCCAGCCTACTAGCGCTGAGCACAGATACGCAGTATTTT. It is translated as CASLLALSTDTQYF.

This chain connects TRBV28 to TRBJ2-7; weak D call: TRBD2 (7 bases). The germline V gene encodes CDR1 MDHEN and CDR2 SYDVKM. The CDR3 sequence is 13 residues long. Trimming took off 6 bases at V and 5 bases at J, with 14 bases between the two ends. The CDR3 DNA is TGTGCCAGCAGCCCAGGGAGGGACAACGAGCAGTACTTC. It translates to CASSPGRDNEQYF.

V usage is TRBV11-2 and J usage is TRBJ1-1, with D perhaps TRBD1 (6 bases). CDR1 is SGHAT and CDR2 is FQNNGV in the germline V gene. The CDR3 runs to 14 residues. The ends were cut back, 1 base at V and 5 bases at J, with 11 bases in the middle. The DNA for the CDR3 is TGTGCCAGCAGCTTAGTACAGGGCGAGACTGAAGCTTTCTTT. Translating gives CASSLVQGETEAFF.

The rearrangement joins TRBV7-2 to TRBJ2-5; 13 nucleotides align to TRBD2. The J call may be in error: the DNA end matches TRBJ2-7 better. The germline CDR1 and CDR2 sequences are SGHTA and FQGNSA. This CDR3 is 19 amino acids long. The CDR3, as DNA: TGTGCCAGCAGCTTGAGGGGCGGGACTAGCGGGACGAGCTCCTACGAGCAGTACTTC. It encodes CASSLRGGTSGTSSYEQYF.

V and J are TRBV21-1 and TRBJ2-7; the D call of TRBD2 is as the table states it, not checked on the DNA. TRBV21-1 is recorded as a pseudogene. The length of the CDR3 is 14 residues. CDR3 DNA sequence: TGTGCCAGCAGCAAGACGGGGATGAACCACGAGCAGTACTTC. It translates to CASSKTGMNHEQYF.

This clone was seen more than once but under ten times. This chain joins TRBV5-6 and TRBJ2-6, with D maybe TRBD1 (5 bases). The germline V and J ends were trimmed by 3 bases and 0 bases, with 16 bases remaining between them. CDR1 is SGHDT and CDR2 is YYEEEE in the germline V gene. The CDR3 is made up of 18 amino acids. CDR3 bases: TGTGCCAGCAGCTCTACAGTAAGGGGATACTCTGGGGCCAACGTCCTGACTTTC. It yields the protein CASSSTVRGYSGANVLTF. The variable domain in full, with the rest retrieved from reference TRBV5-6 and TRBJ2-6, is DAGVTQSPTHLIKTRGQQVTLRCSPKSGHDTVSWYQQALGQGPQFIFQYYEEEERQRGNFPDRFSGHQFPNYSSELNVNALLLGDSALYLCASSSTVRGYSGANVLTFGAGSRLTVL.

The chain couples TRBV30 to TRBJ2-7; 11 bases are shared with TRBD2. The CDR3 totals 14 residues. Germline values: CDR1 GTSNPN, CDR2 SVGIG (reference sequence). Trimming took 6 bases from V and 5 from J; bases not matched to a gene: 9. CDR3: CACNSGRGFDEQYF. The CDR3 coding sequence is TGTGCCTGCAATAGCGGGAGGGGGTTCGACGAGCAGTACTTC.

The V and J genes are TRBV2 and TRBJ1-2; TRBD1 might be the D (5 bases). The germline V and J ends were trimmed by 2 bases and 7 bases, with 8 bases remaining between them. The CDR3 covers 12 residues. Germline CDR1 is SNHLY and CDR2 is FYNNEI. CDR3: CASSEQGFGYTF. CDR3 nucleotides: TGTGCCAGCAGTGAACAGGGATTTGGCTACACCTTC.

CDR3 DNA: TGCGCCAGCAGCCAAGCGGGGGGGAGTTGGACAGATACGCAGTATTTT. As protein: CASSQAGGSWTDTQYF. This sequence joins TRBV4-3 and TRBJ2-3; TRBD2 agrees at 8 bases. This CDR3 contains 16 residues. Losses at the gene ends were 1 base for V and 3 bases for J; bases not matched to a gene: 6. Germline-derived CDR1 and CDR2 are LGHNA and YSLEER.

This chain connects TRBV20-1 to TRBJ2-1; a possible D gene is TRBD1 (6 bases). The CDR3 spans 11 residues. In germline, CDR1 is DFQATT, CDR2 SNEGSKA (reference sequence). DNA of the CDR3: TGCAGGGGGGCATCCTACAATGAGCAGTTCTTC. Amino acid sequence: CRGASYNEQFF.

The chain carries TRBV11-1 and TRBJ1-1, with D unclear. The CDR3 loop spans 15 amino acids. V was trimmed by 1 base and J by 1 base, leaving 10 bases between them. CDR1 is SGHAT, CDR2 FQDESV, per germline (reference sequence). The CDR3 is CASSLGGPANTEAFF. DNA for the CDR3: TGTGCCAGCAGCTTAGGAGGGCCCGCGAACACTGAAGCTTTCTTT.

CDR3 coding DNA: TGTGCCAGCAGCCTAGGACTACAAACTTACGAGCAGTACTTC. Protein sequence: CASSLGLQTYEQYF. The chain couples TRBV6-6 to TRBJ2-7, with D possibly TRBD2 on 6 matching bases. Germline values: CDR1 MNHNY, CDR2 SVGAGI (reference sequence). Trimming cost V 6 bases and J 4 bases, with 16 bases left between them. CDR3 size: 14 residues.

The rearrangement joins TRBV30 to TRBJ1-4; D might be TRBD1 (6 bases). Trimming pared 0 bases from V and 1 base from J, leaving 15 bases between. The CDR3 spans 17 residues. CDR1 is GTSNPN, CDR2 SVGIG, per germline (reference sequence). CDR3 amino acids: CAWSVKGQGLTNEKLFF. Written as DNA, the CDR3 is TGTGCCTGGAGTGTAAAAGGCCAGGGGCTAACTAATGAAAAACTGTTTTTT. The whole variable domain, remainder taken from reference TRBV30 and TRBJ1-4, is SQTIHQWPATLVQPVGSPLSLECTVEGTSNPNLYWYRQAAGRGLQLLFYSVGIGQISSEVPQNLSASRPQDRQFILSSKKLLLSDSGFYLCAWSVKGQGLTNEKLFFGSGTQLSVL.

The chain uses TRBV4-3 and TRBJ1-1, with 8 bases that match TRBD1. The CDR3 runs 17 residues. Germline V gene lookup returns CDR1 LGHNA and CDR2 YSLEER. V gave up 2 bases and J gave up 5 bases; unmatched junction bases: 13. The CDR3: CASSQSILRDRRTEAFF. The CDR3 DNA reads TGCGCCAGCAGCCAATCCATCCTCCGGGACAGGAGGACTGAAGCTTTCTTT.

The chain links TRBV30 to TRBJ2-3; D gene uncertain. Germline V gives CDR1 GTSNPN, CDR2 SVGIG (reference sequence). The CDR3 extends over 11 amino acids. V lost 7 bases and J lost 6, with 11 bases in between. The chain's CDR3 is CAFAAGDTQYF. CDR3 DNA: TGTGCCTTTGCTGCCGGGGATACGCAGTATTTT.

This chain links TRBV30 with TRBJ2-5, with D tentatively TRBD2 (6 bases). The germline CDR1 and CDR2 sequences are GTSNPN and SVGIG (reference sequence). The V end lost 0 bases, the J end lost 3 bases, and 14 bases lay between the germline ends. CDR3 length: 15 residues. The CDR3 region has the DNA TGTGCCTGGAGTGTAGGTAGGCTAGCGAAAGAGACCCAGTACTTC. Translated, it gives CAWSVGRLAKETQYF. The full variable domain, rest sourced from reference TRBV30 and TRBJ2-5, is SQTIHQWPATLVQPVGSPLSLECTVEGTSNPNLYWYRQAAGRGLQLLFYSVGIGQISSEVPQNLSASRPQDRQFILSSKKLLLSDSGFYLCAWSVGRLAKETQYFGPGTRLLVL.

The rearrangement links TRBV19 to TRBJ1-5; D unclear. V lost 4 bases to trimming and J lost 7 bases, with 11 bases between them. CDR1 LNHDA and CDR2 SQIVND come from the germline V gene (reference sequence). The CDR3 has 13 amino acids. The CDR3 here is CASSTGMEQPQHF. The CDR3, as DNA: TGTGCCAGTAGTACGGGGATGGAACAGCCCCAGCATTTT.